One and the same sample provided the 18 T cell receptor beta chains below, sequenced in a study of blood T cell repertoires in COVID-19. Assay: immunoSEQ multiplex PCR; the TCRdb copy retains only in-frame clones and omits some. The table records around 280,000 clones, approximately 91% of them present only once. Sequences were obtained from PBMCs or T cells enriched from blood (not recorded which). The receptors here all came from a woman aged 40 to 55 who had recovered from COVID-19.

The V and J genes are TRBV30 and TRBJ1-4; a possible D gene is TRBD1 (6 bases). Per germline, CDR1 GTSNPN and CDR2 SVGIG (reference sequence). Trimming took off 1 base at V and 8 bases at J, with 14 bases between the two ends. The CDR3 loop spans 14 amino acids. CDR3 nucleotides: TGTGCCTGGAGTGGGGCAGGGGTATCGGAAAAACTGTTTTTT. Translation gives CAWSGAGVSEKLFF.

The chain employs TRBV5-4 and TRBJ2-1; 8 bases fit TRBD2. The junction had 4 bases not matched to a gene; V was cut back by 2 bases and J by 3 bases. CDR1 and CDR2 (germline): SGHNT, YYREEE (reference sequence). This CDR3 spans 15 amino acids. CDR3 nucleotides: TGTGCCAGCAGCTTAGCGGGAGTGGGCTACAATGAGCAGTTCTTC. Translation: CASSLAGVGYNEQFF.

The rearrangement uses TRBV14 and TRBJ1-2; TRBD1 matches 7 bases. The CDR3 covers 15 residues. The germline CDR1 and CDR2 sequences are SGHDN and FVKESK. Trimming removed 4 bases from V and 5 bases from J; junction bases left unmatched: 10. Here the CDR3 DNA reads TGTGCCAGCAGCCGAACTACGACAGGGATTTATGGCTACACCTTC. Translation: CASSRTTTGIYGYTF.

The chain carries TRBV4-1 and TRBJ2-7, with 9 bases that match TRBD2. The CDR3 contains 17 residues. Germline CDR1 MGHRA, CDR2 YSYEKL. V lost 2 bases, J lost 0 bases, and 8 bases stayed unmatched. For the CDR3, the DNA is TGCGCCAGCAGCCAACCAACTCTAGCGGGGCACTCCTACGAGCAGTACTTC. Translating gives CASSQPTLAGHSYEQYF.

V gene TRBV12-1 combines with J gene TRBJ2-3; TRBD2 reflects the table's D call only, with no check against the DNA. TRBV12-1 is reported as a pseudogene. This CDR3 has 18 residues. CDR3 nucleotides: TGTGCCAGCAGCTTTGCTAACGGACTAGCGGGGGGCACAGATACGCAGTATTTT. This encodes CASSFANGLAGGTDTQYF.

The rearrangement joins TRBV19 to TRBJ1-1; 7 nucleotides align to TRBD1. Germline-derived CDR1 and CDR2 are LNHDA and SQIVND (reference sequence). The V segment lost 1 base and the J segment 2 bases; nucleotides outside the gene matches: 4. The length of the CDR3 is 15 residues. Here the CDR3 DNA reads TGTGCCAGTAGTATAGGGAGACAGGGTAACACTGAAGCTTTCTTT. Translation: CASSIGRQGNTEAFF.

This chain joins TRBV27 and TRBJ1-4; D call uncertain. CDR1 and CDR2 (germline): MNHEY, SMNVEV (reference sequence). The ends were cut back, 6 bases at V and 5 bases at J, with 13 bases in the middle. This CDR3 region has 14 residues. The CDR3 DNA reads TGTGCCAGCAGGGCAGACGGCAGGAATGAAAAACTGTTTTTT. As protein: CASRADGRNEKLFF.

The chain recombines TRBV5-1 with TRBJ1-3, with D perhaps matching TRBD1 (5 bases). CDR1 and CDR2 from the germline V gene are SGHRS and YFSETQ. The V end lost 8 bases, the J end lost 3 bases, and 15 bases lay between the germline ends. CDR3 length equals 14 residues. CDR3: CASRPTGGGNTIYF. CDR3 bases: TGCGCCAGTCGACCCACCGGGGGTGGAAACACCATATATTTT.

This clone is a singleton in its sample. The chain has TRBV11-2 and TRBJ1-6; 7 nucleotides line up with TRBD1. Trimming at V came to 3 bases and at J to 5 bases, leaving 4 bases not matched to a gene. The germline gives CDR1 SGHAT, CDR2 FQNNGV. The CDR3 is made up of 15 amino acids. The CDR3 here is CASSLGTVNNSPLHF. CDR3 bases: TGTGCCAGCAGCTTGGGGACAGTAAATAATTCACCCCTCCACTTT.

This chain uses TRBV19 with TRBJ1-2, with 9 bases identical to TRBD1. The germline V gene has CDR1 LNHDA and CDR2 SQIVND (reference sequence). Unmatched junction bases numbered 7, after V lost 8 bases and J lost 3 bases. CDR3 length equals 14 residues. CDR3 amino acids: CASRTGGFDYGYTF. CDR3 bases: TGTGCCAGTCGAACAGGGGGCTTTGACTATGGCTACACCTTC.

This clone was counted a single time. The J gene is TRBJ1-2, the V gene TRBV5-1; no reliable D call. The germline V gene encodes CDR1 SGHRS and CDR2 YFSETQ. The CDR3 extends over 12 amino acids. V dropped 0 bases and J dropped 3 bases, with 3 bases sitting between them. CDR3 nucleotides: TGCGCCAGCAGCTTGGCTCACTATGGCTACACCTTC. Its translation is CASSLAHYGYTF.

V usage is TRBV5-4 and J usage is TRBJ1-2; unclear D gene. This CDR3 has 14 residues. Trimming removed 4 bases from V and 5 bases from J, with 15 bases in between. Looked up from germline, CDR1 is SGHNT and CDR2 is YYREEE (reference sequence). The CDR3 sequence: CASSRARANYGYTF. DNA for the CDR3: TGTGCCAGCAGCCGCGCGAGGGCGAATTATGGCTACACCTTC.

J is TRBJ1-5 and V is TRBV30; 7 positions match TRBD1. The length of the CDR3 is 15 residues. The J segment lost 2 bases and the V segment lost 4 bases, leaving 8 bases of the junction unmatched. In germline, CDR1 is GTSNPN, CDR2 SVGIG (reference sequence). The CDR3 sequence: CAWTPGTAGNQPQHF. CDR3 coding DNA: TGTGCCTGGACTCCCGGGACAGCTGGCAATCAGCCCCAGCATTTT. The complete variable domain, with remaining parts taken from reference TRBV30 and TRBJ1-5, reads SQTIHQWPATLVQPVGSPLSLECTVEGTSNPNLYWYRQAAGRGLQLLFYSVGIGQISSEVPQNLSASRPQDRQFILSSKKLLLSDSGFYLCAWTPGTAGNQPQHFGDGTRLSIL.

The V call is TRBV5-6, the J call TRBJ1-2, with TRBD1 matching 7 bases. Germline CDR1 SGHDT, CDR2 YYEEEE. CDR3 length: 14 amino acids. Trimming removed 3 bases from V and 3 bases from J; junction bases left unmatched: 5. CDR3 sequence reads: CASSYPGQDYGYTF. The DNA of the CDR3 is TGTGCCAGCAGCTATCCCGGACAGGACTATGGCTACACCTTC.

The chain employs TRBV24-1 and TRBJ2-4; tentative D call: TRBD1 (6 bases). V lost 5 bases and J 3 bases, leaving 16 bases between the germline ends. From germline, CDR1 is KGHDR and CDR2 SFDVKD. The CDR3 totals 16 residues. CDR3 amino acids: CATSVTPGAVKNIQYF. CDR3 DNA sequence: TGTGCCACCAGTGTAACCCCAGGGGCTGTCAAAAACATTCAGTACTTC.

This sequence joins TRBV5-4 and TRBJ1-2; 7 nucleotides align to TRBD1. Germline V CDR1 and CDR2: SGHNT, YYREEE (reference sequence). The CDR3 runs to 14 residues. V was pared by 0 bases and J by 7 bases, with 6 bases of the junction left unmatched. CDR3 amino acids: CASSLEGALGGYTF. CDR3 DNA: TGTGCCAGCAGCTTGGAGGGGGCGTTAGGTGGCTACACCTTC.

This rearrangement joins TRBV5-1 to TRBJ2-1; D perhaps matches TRBD2 (7 bases). The CDR3 totals 14 residues. Trimming cost V 4 bases and J 7 bases, with 15 bases left between them. Per the germline V gene, CDR1 is SGHRS and CDR2 is YFSETQ. The CDR3 loop is CASSAEGGANEQFF. The CDR3 DNA reads TGCGCCAGCAGCGCGGAGGGGGGGGCGAATGAGCAGTTCTTC.

The CDR3 region is CASSQPGTSGGPSSYEQYF. In DNA form, the CDR3 reads TGCGCCAGCAGTCAACCCGGGACTAGCGGGGGGCCTAGCTCCTACGAGCAGTACTTC. The rearrangement links TRBV23-1 to TRBJ2-7; 15 positions agree with TRBD2. TRBV23-1 is flagged as an ORF with uncertain function. The V and J ends lost 2 bases and 0 bases, in that order; junction bases with no gene match: 8. The CDR3 runs to 19 residues.